This is a list of T cell receptor beta chains from one sample in a study of T cell repertoires in cytomegalovirus infection. Antigen specificity for these receptors is unknown. TCRdb re-called the reads with MiXCR, one entry per CDR3 protein. The sample has around 800,000 distinct CDR3 sequences, around a third seen once. The material sequenced was cultured CD8+ T cells from PBMCs, taken from culture after CMV antigen stimulation. These receptors came from a human donor in good health (CMV status not recorded). Some clones in this sample may be carry-over from other donors' samples. CDR3s include the opening cysteine and the closing phenylalanine or tryptophan. A D gene is named only where the DNA matches it firmly. Not all rows give a size; the values are once, few, many and, for expanded clones, a class.

size	D	V	J	length	CDR3	DNA
-	-	TRBV5-6	TRBJ1-6	17	CASSVYSRDIYNSPLHF	TGTGCCAGCAGCGTGTACAGCAGAGATATTTATAATTCACCCCTCCACTTT
few	TRBD1	TRBV10-3	TRBJ1-1	14	CAISGTEQNTEAFF	TGTGCCATTTCCGGGACAGAGCAGAACACTGAAGCTTTCTTT
few	-	TRBV15	TRBJ1-1	16	CATSRDRGYGGTEAFF	TGTGCCACCAGCAGAGATAGGGGGTACGGGGGAACTGAAGCTTTCTTT
few	TRBD1	TRBV6-5	TRBJ2-7	15	CASSYKGQGSYEQYF	TGTGCCAGCAGTTACAAGGGACAGGGGTCCTACGAGCAGTACTTC
-	-	TRBV6-6	TRBJ1-1	15	CASSSLLSVNTEAFF	TGTGCCAGCAGTTCTCTTTTGTCGGTGAACACTGAAGCTTTCTTT
-	TRBD1	TRBV6-1	TRBJ2-3	15	CASSERGQGPDTQYF	TGTGCCAGCAGTGAAAGAGGACAGGGGCCAGATACGCAGTATTTT
-	TRBD1	TRBV5-5	TRBJ2-7	14	CASGDRGLSYEQYF	TGTGCCAGCGGGGACAGGGGGCTTTCCTACGAGCAGTACTTC
-	TRBD2	TRBV6-5	TRBJ2-5	14	CASRETSGKETQYF	TGTGCCAGCAGGGAGACTAGCGGGAAAGAGACCCAGTACTTC
-	-	TRBV12-3/TRBV12-4	TRBJ1-2	17	CASSFSALSGYLYGYTF	TGTGCCAGCAGTTTTTCGGCCCTGTCCGGCTATCTCTATGGCTACACCTTC
-	-	TRBV27	TRBJ1-1	14	CASNPGIQNTEAFF	TGTGCCAGCAACCCCGGGATTCAGAACACTGAAGCTTTCTTT
few	-	TRBV6-1	TRBJ2-2	16	CASTAQASHLDGELFF	TGTGCCAGCACCGCCCAGGCGTCCCATTTGGATGGGGAGCTGTTTTTT
-	-	TRBV6-2/TRBV6-3	TRBJ2-2	14	CASSHGGVTGELFF	TGTGCCAGCAGCCACGGGGGTGTCACCGGGGAGCTGTTTTTT
-	-	TRBV19	TRBJ2-1	15	CASTPEVSSYNEQFF	TGTGCCAGTACCCCGGAAGTTAGCTCCTACAATGAGCAGTTCTTC
-	-	TRBV7-2	TRBJ1-1	16	CASSLGYGGQNTEAFF	TGTGCCAGCAGCTTAGGGTACGGGGGGCAGAACACTGAAGCTTTCTTT
-	-	TRBV24-1	TRBJ2-1	14	CATSVGPPYNEQFF	TGTGCCACCAGTGTAGGGCCCCCCTACAATGAGCAGTTCTTC
few	TRBD2	TRBV24-1	TRBJ2-5	16	CATSDRLAGGPETQYF	TGTGCCACCAGTGATCGACTAGCGGGGGGGCCCGAGACCCAGTACTTC
many	-	TRBV7-6	TRBJ2-1	13	CASSLRLDNEQFF	TGTGCCAGCAGCTTGCGTTTGGACAATGAGCAGTTCTTC
-	-	TRBV5-6	TRBJ1-2	12	CASERGAAGYTF	TGTGCCAGCGAGAGGGGAGCGGCTGGCTACACCTTC
-	-	TRBV12-3/TRBV12-4	TRBJ1-2	16	CASSLRVSQPWDDYTF	TGTGCCAGCAGTTTAAGGGTTAGTCAACCTTGGGATGACTACACCTTC
few	-	TRBV20-1	TRBJ1-2	13	CSAMGAIVSGYTF	TGCAGTGCTATGGGGGCGATAGTTAGTGGCTACACCTTC
many	-	TRBV7-8	TRBJ1-4	17	CASSLLRLGREAEKLFF	TGTGCCAGCAGCTTACTCCGCCTAGGAAGGGAGGCTGAAAAACTGTTTTTT
few	-	TRBV25-1	TRBJ1-4	14	CASSEGPGGEKLFF	TGTGCCAGCAGTGAGGGACCCGGAGGTGAAAAACTGTTTTTT
-	-	TRBV19	TRBJ1-2	13	CASKGGRDYGYTF	TGTGCCAGTAAGGGAGGCAGGGACTATGGCTACACCTTC
many	TRBD2	TRBV24-1	TRBJ2-1	16	CATSDTTSGEYNEQFF	TGTGCCACCAGTGATACTACTAGCGGAGAGTACAATGAGCAGTTCTTC
-	-	TRBV24-1	TRBJ2-1	13	CATSDRDRLEQFF	TGTGCCACCAGTGACAGGGACCGTCTCGAGCAGTTCTTC
-	-	TRBV20-1	TRBJ1-2	16	CSARPTGRGNLVGYTF	TGCAGTGCTAGACCAACAGGACGGGGGAACTTGGTTGGCTACACCTTC
-	-	TRBV12-3/TRBV12-4	TRBJ1-2	12	CASSLGRFYYTF	TGTGCCAGCAGTTTGGGTAGATTTTACTACACCTTC
-	-	TRBV6-1	TRBJ1-2	16	CASSDLTHRANYGYTF	TGTGCCAGCAGTGACCTCACTCACCGTGCTAACTATGGCTACACCTTC
-	-	TRBV7-9	TRBJ2-7	18	CASSYAGAGTPDPYEQYF	TGTGCCAGCAGCTATGCCGGCGCCGGGACACCGGATCCCTACGAGCAGTACTTC
-	TRBD2	TRBV2	TRBJ2-5	16	CASSGRSGGTQETQYF	TGTGCCAGCAGTGGCAGGAGCGGGGGAACCCAAGAGACCCAGTACTTC
-	-	TRBV5-4	TRBJ2-5	15	CASSLWTGALETQYF	TGTGCCAGCAGCTTATGGACGGGGGCTTTAGAGACCCAGTACTTC
few	-	TRBV7-9	TRBJ2-7	12	CAYEGLSYEQYF	TGTGCATACGAGGGGCTCTCCTACGAGCAGTACTTC
few	-	TRBV6-2/TRBV6-3	TRBJ2-3	16	CASSYFPLGGTDTQYF	TGTGCCAGCAGTTACTTCCCCTTAGGGGGCACAGATACGCAGTATTTT